The clone carrying this TCR beta chain was observed a few times. The assay was immunoSEQ multiplex PCR, and TCRdb's table has in-frame clones only and misses some. The sample lists 25,000 to 35,000 clones; approximately 90% were seen once. Trimming at V came to 1 base and at J to 8 bases, leaving 4 bases not matched to a gene. The CDR3 extends over 13 amino acids. The V gene's germline CDR1 is LGHNA and CDR2 YNFKEQ. The data stem from a study of multiple sclerosis patients with progressive multifocal leukoencephalopathy. The sample's time point: before natalizumab initiation. The source of this sequence is a human donor with multiple sclerosis. Sequencing used PBMCs. The V and J genes are TRBV4-2 and TRBJ1-1; the match to TRBD1 covers 7 bases. CDR3 coding DNA: TGTGCCAGCAGCCAAGTAGGGGACAGAGAAGCTTTCTTT. Protein product: CASSQVGDREAFF.